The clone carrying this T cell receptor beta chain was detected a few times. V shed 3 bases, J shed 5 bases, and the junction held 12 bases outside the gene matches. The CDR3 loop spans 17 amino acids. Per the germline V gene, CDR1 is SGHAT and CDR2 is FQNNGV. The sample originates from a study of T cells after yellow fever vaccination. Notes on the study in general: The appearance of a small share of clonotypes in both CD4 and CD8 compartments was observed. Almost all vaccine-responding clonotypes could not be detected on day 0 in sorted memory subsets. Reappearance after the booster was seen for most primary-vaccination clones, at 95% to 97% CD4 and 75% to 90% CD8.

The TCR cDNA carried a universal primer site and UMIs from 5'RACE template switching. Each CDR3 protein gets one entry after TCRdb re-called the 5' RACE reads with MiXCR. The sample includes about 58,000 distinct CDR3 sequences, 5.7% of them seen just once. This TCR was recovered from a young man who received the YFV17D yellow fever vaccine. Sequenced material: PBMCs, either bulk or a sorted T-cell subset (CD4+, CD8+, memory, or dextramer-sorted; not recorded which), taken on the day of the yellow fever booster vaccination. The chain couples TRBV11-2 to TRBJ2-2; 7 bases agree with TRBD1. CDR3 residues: CASSLEGGDRSTGELFF. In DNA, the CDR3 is TGTGCCAGCAGCTTGGAAGGGGGCGACAGAAGTACCGGGGAGCTGTTTTTT. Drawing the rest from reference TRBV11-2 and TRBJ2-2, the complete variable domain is EAGVAQSPRYKIIEKRQSVAFWCNPISGHATLYWYQQILGQGPKLLIQFQNNGVVDDSQLPKDRFSAERLKGVDSTLKIQPAKLEDSAVYLCASSLEGGDRSTGELFFGEGSRLTVL.